This T cell receptor beta chain was captured in a study of blood T cell repertoires in COVID-19. Some clones are missing from TCRdb's copy, which holds only in-frame ones; the method was immunoSEQ multiplex PCR. In the table there are about 73,000 clones, 65% to 85% of which are singletons. In germline, CDR1 is SGHTA, CDR2 FQGNSA. With 1 base removed from V and 2 bases from J, the gap between germline ends came to 5 bases. The CDR3 sequence is 13 residues long. The source material was peripheral blood. The rearrangement joins TRBV7-2 to TRBJ2-5; D gene uncertain. This TCR came from a woman aged 55-69 years with acute or convalescent COVID-19. The CDR3 reads CASSLGQQETQYF. CDR3 in DNA: TGTGCCAGCAGCTTAGGACAACAAGAGACCCAGTACTTC. The full variable domain, completed using reference TRBV7-2 and TRBJ2-5, is GAGVSQSPSNKVTEKGKDVELRCDPISGHTALYWYRQSLGQGLEFLIYFQGNSAPDKSGLPSDRFSAERTGGSVSTLTIQRTQQEDSAVYLCASSLGQQETQYFGPGTRLLVL.